These 11 T cell receptor beta chains were sequenced from one sample in a study of OX40 agonist ivuxolimab in advanced cancers. Produced via immunoSEQ multiplex PCR; TCRdb's table is partial and in-frame only. The repertoire holds 69,000 or so clones, with roughly 78% as singletons. The sequencing here drew on CD4+ or CD8+ T cells sorted from blood, taken in a trial of the OX40 agonist ivuxolimab. The receptors stem from an adult with an advanced solid tumor such as melanoma, head and neck, liver or kidney cancer.

This chain links TRBV4-3 with TRBJ1-3, with 8 bases matching TRBD1. V lost 4 bases and J lost 0; bases outside the gene matches: 8. The CDR3 has 17 residues. Per germline, CDR1 LGHNA and CDR2 YSLEER. CDR3 residues: CASSLGQGLSSGNTIYF. The CDR3 region has the DNA TGCGCCAGCAGCCTAGGACAGGGCCTTAGCTCTGGAAACACCATATATTTT.

V is TRBV6-6 and J is TRBJ2-7, with 8 bases lining up with TRBD2. The CDR3 length is 14 residues. Germline trimming cut 4 bases from V and 3 bases from J; bases unmatched to any gene: 5. CDR1 and CDR2 (germline): MNHNY, SVGAGI (reference sequence). For the CDR3, the DNA is TGTGCCAGCAGTTGGCGGGGGGAAGGCTACGAGCAGTACTTC. It is translated as CASSWRGEGYEQYF.

This sequence joins TRBV4-1 and TRBJ2-5; 8 nucleotides line up with TRBD2. After removal of 3 bases from V and 4 bases from J, the junction contained 4 bases not matched to a gene. Germline V gene sequence: CDR1 MGHRA, CDR2 YSYEKL. The CDR3 has 14 amino acids. The CDR3 region has the DNA TGCGCCAGCAGCCAGTTAACTAGCGGAGAGACCCAGTACTTC. Translation gives CASSQLTSGETQYF.

This chain uses TRBV15 with TRBJ2-7; TRBD1 matches at 7 bases. Germline V gives CDR1 LNHNV, CDR2 YYDKDF (reference sequence). CDR3 length: 15 amino acids. J was trimmed by 6 bases and V by 0 bases; bases with no gene match: 8. DNA for the CDR3: TGTGCCACCAGCAGAGATTTGAGACAGGGTGCCGAGCAGTACTTC. Protein sequence: CATSRDLRQGAEQYF.

This clone was detected a few times. The CDR3 spells CASSTGDRGNTIYF. In DNA, the CDR3 is TGCGCCAGCAGCACGGGGGACAGGGGAAACACCATATATTTT. The chain recombines TRBV5-1 with TRBJ1-3; 8 bases are shared with TRBD1. The V gene's germline CDR1 is SGHRS and CDR2 YFSETQ. The junction had 4 bases not matched to a gene; V was cut back by 4 bases and J by 4 bases. This CDR3 contains 14 residues.

This clone has more than one count but fewer than ten. The genes are TRBV4-2 and TRBJ1-2; tentatively, D is TRBD1 (5 bases). V was trimmed by 1 base and J by 3 bases, leaving 6 bases between them. CDR3 length: 13 amino acids. Looked up from germline, CDR1 is LGHNA and CDR2 is YNFKEQ. The CDR3 here is CASSQGDYYGYTF. The CDR3 DNA reads TGTGCCAGCAGCCAAGGGGACTACTATGGCTACACCTTC.

This rearrangement joins TRBV5-1 to TRBJ2-1; TRBD2 is a possible D gene (6 bases). The CDR3 spans 15 residues. Trimming stripped 4 bases from V and 0 bases from J, with 11 bases between. The germline V gene has CDR1 SGHRS and CDR2 YFSETQ. The CDR3 sequence: CASSGGLSSYNEQFF. In DNA, the CDR3 is TGCGCCAGCAGCGGGGGACTGAGCTCCTACAATGAGCAGTTCTTC.

The sample holds a few counts of this clone. The rearrangement uses TRBV27 and TRBJ1-4; TRBD1 matches at 8 bases. The CDR3 contains 13 residues. Germline assignment: CDR1 MNHEY and CDR2 SMNVEV (reference sequence). With 5 bases clipped from V and 8 bases from J, the junction kept 4 bases outside the gene matches. The CDR3 DNA reads as TGTGCCAGCAGTCGGACAGGGAACGAAAAACTGTTTTTT. Protein: CASSRTGNEKLFF.

V gene TRBV6-5 combines with J gene TRBJ2-7; D tentatively fits TRBD1 or TRBD2 (5 bases each). Germline CDR1 is MNHEY and CDR2 is SVGAGI. V dropped 4 bases and J dropped 5 bases, with 18 bases sitting between them. The CDR3 totals 15 residues. The CDR3 spells CASSSRGTPSDEQYF. CDR3 nucleotides: TGTGCCAGCAGTTCCCGAGGGACCCCTTCCGACGAGCAGTACTTC.

V usage is TRBV6-6 and J usage is TRBJ2-1; D uncertain. The CDR3 has 12 residues. Germline values: CDR1 MNHNY, CDR2 SVGAGI (reference sequence). The V gene lost 5 bases and the J gene lost 0 bases, with 2 bases spanning the gap. This CDR3 is CASSLSYNEQFF. The CDR3 region has the DNA TGTGCCAGCAGTCTCTCCTACAATGAGCAGTTCTTC.

This clone was found a few times. V usage is TRBV6-6 and J usage is TRBJ2-6, with D possibly TRBD1 on 5 matching bases. V dropped 8 bases and J dropped 1 base, with 9 bases sitting between them. The CDR3 extends over 14 amino acids. Germline V gene sequence: CDR1 MNHNY, CDR2 SVGAGI (reference sequence). CDR3 region: CASVRESGANVLTF. CDR3 bases: TGTGCCAGCGTCAGGGAATCTGGGGCCAACGTCCTGACTTTC.